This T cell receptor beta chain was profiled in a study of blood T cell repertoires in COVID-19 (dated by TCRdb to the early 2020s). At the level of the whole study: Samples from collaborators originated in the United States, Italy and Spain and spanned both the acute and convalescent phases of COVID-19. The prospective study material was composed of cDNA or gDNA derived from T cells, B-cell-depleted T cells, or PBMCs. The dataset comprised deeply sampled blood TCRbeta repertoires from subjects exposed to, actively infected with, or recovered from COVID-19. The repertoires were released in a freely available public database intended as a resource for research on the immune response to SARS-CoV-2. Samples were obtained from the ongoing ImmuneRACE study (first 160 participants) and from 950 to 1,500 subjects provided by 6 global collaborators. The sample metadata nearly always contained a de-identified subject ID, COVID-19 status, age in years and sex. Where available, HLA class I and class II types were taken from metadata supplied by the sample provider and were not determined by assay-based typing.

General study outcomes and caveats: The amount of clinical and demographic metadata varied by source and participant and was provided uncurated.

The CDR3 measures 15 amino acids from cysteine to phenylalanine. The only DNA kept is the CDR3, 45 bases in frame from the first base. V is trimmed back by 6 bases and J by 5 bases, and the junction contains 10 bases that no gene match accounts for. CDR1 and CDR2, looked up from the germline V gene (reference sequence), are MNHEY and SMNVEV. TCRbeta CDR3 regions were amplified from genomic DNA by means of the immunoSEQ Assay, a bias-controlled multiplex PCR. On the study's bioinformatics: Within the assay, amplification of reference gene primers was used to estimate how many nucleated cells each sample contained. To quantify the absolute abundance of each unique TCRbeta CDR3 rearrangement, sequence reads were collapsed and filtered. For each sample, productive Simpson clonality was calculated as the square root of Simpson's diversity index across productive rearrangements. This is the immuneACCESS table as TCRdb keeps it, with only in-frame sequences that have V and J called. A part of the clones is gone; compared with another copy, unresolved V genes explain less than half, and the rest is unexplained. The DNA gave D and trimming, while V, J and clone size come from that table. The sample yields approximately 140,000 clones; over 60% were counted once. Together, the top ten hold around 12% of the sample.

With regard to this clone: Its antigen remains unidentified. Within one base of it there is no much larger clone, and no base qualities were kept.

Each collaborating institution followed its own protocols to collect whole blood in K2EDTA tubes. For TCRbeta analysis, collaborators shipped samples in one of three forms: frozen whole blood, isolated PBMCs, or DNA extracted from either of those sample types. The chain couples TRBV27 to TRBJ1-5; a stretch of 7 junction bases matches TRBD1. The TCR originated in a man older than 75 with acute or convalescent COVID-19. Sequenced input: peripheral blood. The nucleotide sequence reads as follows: TGTGCCAGCAGAGAGACAGGGTCGGAGGATCAGCCCCAGCATTTT. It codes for CASRETGSEDQPQHF.